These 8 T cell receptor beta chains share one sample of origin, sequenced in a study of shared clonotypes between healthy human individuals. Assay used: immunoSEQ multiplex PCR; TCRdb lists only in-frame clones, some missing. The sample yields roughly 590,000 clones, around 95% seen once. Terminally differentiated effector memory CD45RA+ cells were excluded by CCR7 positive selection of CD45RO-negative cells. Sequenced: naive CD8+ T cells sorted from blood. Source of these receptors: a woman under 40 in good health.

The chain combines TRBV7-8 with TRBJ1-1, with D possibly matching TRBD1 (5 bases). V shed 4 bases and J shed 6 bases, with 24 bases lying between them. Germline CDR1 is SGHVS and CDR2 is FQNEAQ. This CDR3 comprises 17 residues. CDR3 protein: CASSYGGEGLVGAEAFF. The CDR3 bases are TGTGCCAGCAGCTACGGAGGGGAGGGGCTGGTCGGAGCTGAAGCTTTCTTT. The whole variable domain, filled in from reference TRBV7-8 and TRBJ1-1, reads GAGVSQSPRYKVAKRGQDVALRCDPISGHVSLFWYQQALGQGPEFLTYFQNEAQLDKSGLPSDRFFAERPEGSVSTLKIQRTQQEDSAVYLCASSYGGEGLVGAEAFFGQGTRLTVV.

The chain's CDR3 is CASSLPTSGKVTGELFF. CDR3 nucleotides: TGTGCCAGCAGCCTACCGACTAGCGGGAAGGTCACCGGGGAGCTGTTTTTT. V usage is TRBV28 and J usage is TRBJ2-2; 11 bases are a match to TRBD2. The CDR3 is made up of 17 amino acids. Unmatched junction bases numbered 10, after V lost 6 bases and J lost 4 bases. The germline CDR1 and CDR2 sequences are MDHEN and SYDVKM.

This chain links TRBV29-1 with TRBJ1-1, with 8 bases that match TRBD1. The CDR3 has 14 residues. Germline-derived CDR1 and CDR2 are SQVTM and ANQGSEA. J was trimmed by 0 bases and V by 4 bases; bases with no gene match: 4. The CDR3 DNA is TGCAGCGTTGCTGGACAGGGCATGAACACTGAAGCTTTCTTT. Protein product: CSVAGQGMNTEAFF.

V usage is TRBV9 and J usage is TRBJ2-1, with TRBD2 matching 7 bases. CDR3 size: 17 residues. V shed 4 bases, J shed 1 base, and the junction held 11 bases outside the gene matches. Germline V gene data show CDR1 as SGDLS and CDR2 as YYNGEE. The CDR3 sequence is CASSSAPRLASYNEQFF. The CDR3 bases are TGTGCCAGCAGCAGCGCCCCGCGACTAGCTTCCTACAATGAGCAGTTCTTC. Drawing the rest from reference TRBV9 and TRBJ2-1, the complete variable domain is DSGVTQTPKHLITATGQRVTLRCSPRSGDLSVYWYQQSLDQGLQFLIQYYNGEERAKGNILERFSAQQFPDLHSELNLSSLELGDSALYFCASSSAPRLASYNEQFFGPGTRLTVL.

The DNA for the CDR3 is TGTGCCTTCACCGAGGGAACAACTAATGAAAAACTGTTTTTT. This gives the protein CAFTEGTTNEKLFF. V is TRBV2 and J is TRBJ1-4; D is undetermined. Trimming cost V 11 bases and J 0 bases, with 13 bases left between them. CDR1 is SNHLY and CDR2 is FYNNEI in the germline V gene. The CDR3 consists of 14 residues.

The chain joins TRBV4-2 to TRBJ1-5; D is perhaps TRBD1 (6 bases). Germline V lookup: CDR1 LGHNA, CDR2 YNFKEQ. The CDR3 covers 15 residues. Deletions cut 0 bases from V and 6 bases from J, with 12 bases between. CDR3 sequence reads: CASSQDGGAGQPQHF. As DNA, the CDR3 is TGTGCCAGCAGCCAAGACGGGGGGGCAGGTCAGCCCCAGCATTTT.

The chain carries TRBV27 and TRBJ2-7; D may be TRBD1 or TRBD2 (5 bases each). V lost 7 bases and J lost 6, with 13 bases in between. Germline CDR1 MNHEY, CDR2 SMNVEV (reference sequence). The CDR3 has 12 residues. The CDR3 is CASKRGSTEQYF. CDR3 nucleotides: TGTGCCAGCAAGAGGGGTTCTACCGAGCAGTACTTC.

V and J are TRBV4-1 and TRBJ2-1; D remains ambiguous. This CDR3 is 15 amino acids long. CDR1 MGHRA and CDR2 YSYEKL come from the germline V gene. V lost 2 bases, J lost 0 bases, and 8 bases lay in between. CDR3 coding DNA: TGCGCCAGCAGCCAACTCGGCGGCTCCTACAATGAGCAGTTCTTC. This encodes CASSQLGGSYNEQFF.